This TCR beta chain was documented in a study of early T cells in non-severe SARS-CoV-2 infection. This CDR3 has 15 amino acids. Per the germline V gene, CDR1 is DFQATT and CDR2 is SNEGSKA (reference sequence). V lost 6 bases to trimming and J lost 6 bases, with 22 bases between them. TCRdb used MiXCR to reprocess the 5' RACE reads, holding one entry per CDR3 protein. The table has fewer than 80,000 distinct CDR3 sequences, 9.5% to 15% seen once; the top ten hold around 3.8%. The TCR sequence derives from an adult who was a healthcare worker with PCR-confirmed SARS-CoV-2 infection or an uninfected control (not recorded which). The sample taken for sequencing was whole blood. The chain has TRBV20-1 and TRBJ2-3; D might be TRBD1 or TRBD2, each matching 5 bases. The CDR3 loop reads CSAGGDQSGPDTQYF. DNA for the CDR3: TGCAGTGCCGGTGGGGACCAATCCGGCCCTGATACGCAGTATTTT.